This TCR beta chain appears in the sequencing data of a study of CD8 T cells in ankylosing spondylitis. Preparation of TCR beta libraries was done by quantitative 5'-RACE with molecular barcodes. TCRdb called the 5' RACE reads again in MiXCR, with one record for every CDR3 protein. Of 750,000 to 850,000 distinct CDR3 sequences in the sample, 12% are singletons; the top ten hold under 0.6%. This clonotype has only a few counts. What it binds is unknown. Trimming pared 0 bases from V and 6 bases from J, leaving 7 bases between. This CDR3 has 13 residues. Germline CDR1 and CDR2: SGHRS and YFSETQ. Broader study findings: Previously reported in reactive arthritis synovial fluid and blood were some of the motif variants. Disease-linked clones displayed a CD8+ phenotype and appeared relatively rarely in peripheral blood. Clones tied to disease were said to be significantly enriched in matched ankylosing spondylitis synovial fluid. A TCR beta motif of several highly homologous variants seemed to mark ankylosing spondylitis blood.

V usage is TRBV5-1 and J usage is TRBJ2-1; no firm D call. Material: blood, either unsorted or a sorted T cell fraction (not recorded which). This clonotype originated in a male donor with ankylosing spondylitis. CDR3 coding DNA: TGCGCCAGCAGCTTGGCCAACAGCAATGAGCAGTTCTTC. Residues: CASSLANSNEQFF.